Listed below are T cell receptor beta chains from one sample, sequenced in a study of T-cell memory formation after mild COVID-19. One entry per CDR3 protein, called by TCRdb with MiXCR from the 5' RACE reads. The sample consists of a few hundred thousand distinct CDR3 sequences, 14% of them appearing once. The sequencing sample was made of PBMCs or a T cell subset sorted from them (not recorded which). All receptors come from a man younger than 35 who had mild COVID-19 (a few samples of this study predate the infection). Cell type and time point are not known. The CDR3 runs from the conserved cysteine through the conserved F or W. D genes are given only for firm matches. Some rows mark clone size as missing; the rest say once, few, many or name a class of expanded clone.

v_gene	abundance	d_gene	j_gene	CDR3nt	CDR3aa
TRBV6-5	few	-	TRBJ2-2	TGTGCCAGCAGCCGGAGGCGGCCTACGAACACCGGGGAGCTGTTTTTT	CASSRRRPTNTGELFF
TRBV4-3	-	TRBD2	TRBJ2-5	TGCGCCAGCAGCCCGCAGACTAGCGGGGAGATATACCAAGAGACCCAGTACTTC	CASSPQTSGEIYQETQYF
TRBV7-2	few	-	TRBJ2-5	TGTGCCAGCAGCCCGTTCTACGGGCGAGAGACCCAGTACTTC	CASSPFYGRETQYF
TRBV4-1	few	TRBD2	TRBJ2-1	TGCGCCAGCAGCCAACCCCTACTAGCGGGGGGAATGTCCTACAATGAGCAGTTCTTC	CASSQPLLAGGMSYNEQFF
TRBV20-1	few	TRBD1	TRBJ2-5	TGCAGTGCTAGAGACAGGGGGGAGACCCAGTACTTC	CSARDRGETQYF
TRBV7-9	few	-	TRBJ2-5	TGTGCCAGCAGCCCCCCGGGGATGTACTTC	CASSPPGMYF
TRBV7-2	few	-	TRBJ2-2	TGTGCCAGCAGCTCTCTCCGGCCCGGGGAGCTGTTTTTT	CASSSLRPGELFF
TRBV7-9	-	-	TRBJ1-5	TGTGCCAGCAGCCCCCCGGGGGGGCGTCAGCCCCAGCATTTT	CASSPPGGRQPQHF
TRBV20-1	few	TRBD1	TRBJ2-6	TGCAGTGCTAGAGACCTCCGGGACAGGGAATTGGCTGGGGCCAACGTCCTGACTTTC	CSARDLRDRELAGANVLTF
TRBV4-1	-	TRBD1	TRBJ2-1	TGCGCCAGCAGCCCGACGGGACAGCGCCCTTACAATGAGCAGTTCTTC	CASSPTGQRPYNEQFF
TRBV10-3	few	-	TRBJ1-6	TGTGCCATCACGGGGGACTATAATTCACCCCTCCACTTT	CAITGDYNSPLHF
TRBV4-3	-	-	TRBJ1-5	TGCGCCAGCAGCCAATCCCGACAGTTCAATCAGCCCCAGCATTTT	CASSQSRQFNQPQHF
TRBV20-1	few	-	TRBJ2-7	TGCAGTGGATCGCGGAACTACGAGCAGTACTTC	CSGSRNYEQYF
TRBV4-1	few	-	TRBJ2-2	TGCGCCAGCAGCCCATTTCAATCCGGGGGCAAGACCGGGGAGCTGTTTTTT	CASSPFQSGGKTGELFF
TRBV4-3	many	TRBD1	TRBJ1-2	TGCGCCAGCAGCCAGGGACAGTATGCAAGCTACACCTTC	CASSQGQYASYTF
TRBV7-9	few	-	TRBJ2-1	TGTGCCAGCAGCTTAGGGTATGGCAACCGTCCGGAGTTCTTC	CASSLGYGNRPEFF
TRBV19	few	TRBD1	TRBJ1-6	TGTGCCAGTAGTACCCACAGGACAGGGATTGGCGGTTCACCCCTCCACTTT	CASSTHRTGIGGSPLHF
TRBV12-3/TRBV12-4	many	-	TRBJ2-5	TGTGCCAGCAGTTTATACGAGACCCAGTACTTC	CASSLYETQYF
TRBV4-1	-	TRBD2	TRBJ2-5	TGCGCCAGCAGCCAAGATCCGGCTAGCGGGGGGGCGTCATCAGAGACCCAGTACTTC	CASSQDPASGGASSETQYF
TRBV20-1	many	TRBD1	TRBJ1-5	TGCAGTGCTGCTGGACAGGGTAGGAGCAATCAGCCCCAGCATTTT	CSAAGQGRSNQPQHF
TRBV25-1	few	-	TRBJ2-6	TGTGCCAGCAGTGAATCCCACTCTGGGGCCAACGTCCTGACTTTC	CASSESHSGANVLTF
TRBV19	-	-	TRBJ2-7	TGTGCCAGTAGTATAGTCGACAGAGCCTACGAGCAGTACTTC	CASSIVDRAYEQYF
TRBV12-3/TRBV12-4	-	-	TRBJ1-4	TGTGCCAGCAGACCCAGGGACACCGGGGGAGAAAAACTGTTTTTT	CASRPRDTGGEKLFF
TRBV7-8	-	-	TRBJ1-5	TGTGCCAGCAGCATCCGGACCAGATCATCCCGCACAGATACGCAGCATTTT	CASSIRTRSSRTDTQHF
TRBV9	-	-	TRBJ2-1	TGTGCCAGCAGCGCCAACCCCGAGGGGGGGTCGAACAATGAGCAGTTCTTC	CASSANPEGGSNNEQFF
TRBV4-3	few	-	TRBJ2-2	TGCGCCAGCAGCGTCGGGACATTGTACAGCACCGGGGAGCTGTTTTTT	CASSVGTLYSTGELFF
TRBV6-5	few	-	TRBJ1-1	TGTGCCAGCAGAGAGGTTTACCCGGACACTGAAGCTTTCTTT	CASREVYPDTEAFF
TRBV30	-	-	TRBJ2-7	TGTGCCTGGAGTTTGGAGTACGAGCAGTACTTC	CAWSLEYEQYF
TRBV20-1	many	TRBD2	TRBJ2-3	TGCAGTGCGCCCCAGGCTAGCGGGGGTGATACGCAGTATTTT	CSAPQASGGDTQYF
TRBV6-5	-	TRBD2	TRBJ2-1	TGTGCCAGCAGTTACTCCCCGACTAGCCTACCCAATGAGCAGTTCTTC	CASSYSPTSLPNEQFF
TRBV30	-	-	TRBJ1-4	TGTGCCTGGACAAGGGGGTACGGTGAAAAACTGTTTTTT	CAWTRGYGEKLFF
TRBV14	few	-	TRBJ2-5	TGTGCCAGCAACCAAGCAGGGGCCCTCGTGCCCCAGTACTTC	CASNQAGALVPQYF
TRBV12-3/TRBV12-4	-	TRBD2	TRBJ2-1	TGTGCCAGCAGGCCCGGTGGGGGAGGGATGGTATACAATGAGCAGTTCTTC	CASRPGGGGMVYNEQFF
TRBV7-2	-	-	TRBJ2-5	TGTGCCAGCAGCTTGCCTGGGGCCCGAGAGACCCAGTACTTC	CASSLPGARETQYF
TRBV7-9	few	-	TRBJ2-7	TGTGCCAGCAGCCGCGTTGGAGGAAACGAGCAGTACTTC	CASSRVGGNEQYF
TRBV24-1	few	-	TRBJ1-4	TGTGCCACCAGTGATACCAGGGGTTCGGCTGAAAAACTGTTTTTT	CATSDTRGSAEKLFF
TRBV5-1	-	TRBD1	TRBJ1-1	TGCGCCAGCAGCGTAGGGACAGGGCCCACTGAAGCTTTCTTT	CASSVGTGPTEAFF
TRBV7-6	-	-	TRBJ2-3	TGTGCCAGCAGCTCTGGGGTCCGCACAGATACGCAGTATTTT	CASSSGVRTDTQYF
TRBV14	-	-	TRBJ2-7	TGTGCCAGCAGCAGCCGTGAGGGGTACGAGCAGTACTTC	CASSSREGYEQYF
TRBV9	-	-	TRBJ1-1	TGTGCCAGCAGCGGTCAGGGGCCTGAAGCTTTCTTT	CASSGQGPEAFF
TRBV7-6	-	TRBD1	TRBJ1-1	TGTGCCAGCAGCTTAGGTAAAGGGGGCGCAGCTGAAGCTTTCTTT	CASSLGKGGAAEAFF
TRBV9	-	TRBD1	TRBJ1-6	TGTGCCAGCAGTTCACAGGGGGGAGCAAATTCACCCCTCCACTTT	CASSSQGGANSPLHF
TRBV29-1	few	-	TRBJ1-1	TGCAGCGTTGCGCTTGGGAACACTGAAGCTTTCTTT	CSVALGNTEAFF
TRBV5-5	-	TRBD1	TRBJ2-2	TGTGCCAGCAGCCCCCAGGGGGCGGGCGGGGAGCTGTTTTTT	CASSPQGAGGELFF
TRBV7-2	few	TRBD2	TRBJ2-1	TGTGCCAGCAGGCGAGCGGGGGGGAGCTCCTACAATGAGCAGTTCTTC	CASRRAGGSSYNEQFF
TRBV7-2	few	-	TRBJ2-1	TGTGCCAGCAGCTTTCTTCAGTCCTACAATGAGCAGTTCTTC	CASSFLQSYNEQFF
TRBV21-1	-	-	TRBJ2-7	TGTGCCAGCAGCGTAACTACGGGGACGGGGAACTCCTACGAGCAGTACTTC	CASSVTTGTGNSYEQYF
TRBV12-3/TRBV12-4	few	-	TRBJ1-3	TGTGCCAGCGGACTGGGACGCAGAAACACCATATATTTT	CASGLGRRNTIYF
TRBV6-5	-	-	TRBJ2-5	TGTGCCAGCAGTCAAGTCGGGACGGTTCAAGAGACCCAGTACTTC	CASSQVGTVQETQYF
TRBV3-1	few	-	TRBJ2-7	TGTGCCAGCAGCCCCCTTGGGGTCAACTACGAGCAGTACTTC	CASSPLGVNYEQYF
TRBV27	-	-	TRBJ2-6	TGTGCCAGCACCGTCACGGTCTCTGGGGCCAACGTCCTGACTTTC	CASTVTVSGANVLTF
TRBV12-3/TRBV12-4	few	TRBD2	TRBJ2-3	TGTGCCAGGGGACTAGCGGCAGATACGCAGTATTTT	CARGLAADTQYF
TRBV7-7	-	TRBD2	TRBJ2-1	TGTGCCAGCAGCTTATTAGGTTCCGGCGGGAGTGAGCAGTTCTTC	CASSLLGSGGSEQFF
TRBV6-6	few	TRBD1	TRBJ2-3	TGTGCCAGCGGACTCACCGGGACAGGGAGTGGGCAGTATTTT	CASGLTGTGSGQYF